The 16 T cell receptor beta chains below come from one sample, sequenced in a study of monozygotic twins with inflammatory bowel disease. For each CDR3 protein, TCRdb gives one entry from its re-call of the 5' RACE reads, without DNA. Seen in this sample are about 300,000 distinct CDR3 sequences; the ten most common clones hold more than 4.5%. Sequencing was done on a sample of blood. These receptors originate from a human donor with ulcerative colitis or Crohn's disease, or a healthy co-twin of an affected twin (not recorded which).

This sequence joins TRBV7-9 and TRBJ2-7; no DNA is available, so the TRBD1 call from TCRdb remains unchecked. The CDR3 covers 13 residues. Germline V CDR1 and CDR2: SEHNR, FQNEAQ (reference sequence). This chain's CDR3 is CASSSGPNYEQYF.

V is TRBV6-2 or TRBV6-3 and J is TRBJ2-2; no DNA is available, so the TRBD2 call from TCRdb remains unchecked. Germline CDR1 and CDR2: MNHEY and SVGEGT. The CDR3 has 15 residues. CDR3 residues: CASSYFLAGTGELFF.

The chain carries TRBV6-5 and TRBJ2-5; TCRdb designates TRBD1, a call that cannot be tested without DNA. Germline CDR1 reads MNHEY; CDR2 reads SVGAGI. The CDR3 extends over 16 amino acids. This chain's CDR3 is CASSSLSGDLQETQYF.

The J gene is TRBJ1-5, the V gene TRBV29-1. In germline, CDR1 is SQVTM, CDR2 ANQGSEA. This CDR3 is 14 amino acids long. The CDR3: CSVGAGDSNQPQHF.

The chain is built from TRBV28 and TRBJ2-7. The CDR3 is made up of 12 amino acids. Per germline, CDR1 MDHEN and CDR2 SYDVKM. The CDR3 reads CASSPSNYEQYF.

V gene TRBV5-5 combines with J gene TRBJ1-4. Germline loops: CDR1 SGHKS, CDR2 YYEKEE (reference sequence). This CDR3 has 15 amino acids. CDR3 sequence reads: CASSWRRETNEKLFF.

The chain is built from TRBV27 and TRBJ1-6. From germline, CDR1 is MNHEY and CDR2 SMNVEV (reference sequence). CDR3 length: 16 amino acids. The CDR3 loop reads CASSLFYGRAGSPLHF.

The V call is TRBV7-2, the J call TRBJ2-7; TCRdb's D gene call, TRBD1, goes unchecked for lack of DNA. The germline gives CDR1 SGHTA, CDR2 FQGNSA. This CDR3 has 16 amino acids. CDR3 sequence: CASSLGTTGTNYEQYF.

The chain links TRBV5-1 to TRBJ2-7; TCRdb's assignment of TRBD2 cannot be checked, as there is no DNA. CDR1 and CDR2 from the germline V gene are SGHRS and YFSETQ. CDR3 length: 15 amino acids. The CDR3 sequence: CASSLELAGTVEQYF.

The gene calls are TRBV10-3 and TRBJ2-3; TCRdb's assignment of TRBD2 cannot be checked, as there is no DNA. The germline gives CDR1 ENHRY, CDR2 SYGVKD. The CDR3 has 17 amino acids. The CDR3 region is CAISEPIAGRRTDTQYF.

The chain is built from TRBV7-2 and TRBJ1-5; without DNA, the TCRdb call of TRBD1 cannot be checked. The CDR3 runs to 16 residues. CDR1 is SGHTA, CDR2 FQGNSA, per germline. The CDR3 spells CASSLAQTGLNQPQHF.

This sequence joins TRBV20-1 and TRBJ2-2; the D call from TCRdb, TRBD1, cannot be confirmed without DNA. Germline CDR1 DFQATT, CDR2 SNEGSKA (reference sequence). The CDR3 loop spans 13 amino acids. The CDR3 spells CSAISLGAGELFF.

V usage is TRBV14 and J usage is TRBJ1-6; TCRdb outputs TRBD1, but without DNA this stays unchecked. CDR1 is SGHDN and CDR2 is FVKESK in the germline V gene. The length of the CDR3 is 13 residues. The CDR3 loop is CASRYRTNSPLHF.

The chain has TRBV4-3 and TRBJ1-5. The CDR3 runs 13 residues. CDR1 and CDR2 from the germline V gene are LGHNA and YSLEER. The CDR3 loop is CASSLGFNQPQHF.

This rearrangement joins TRBV12-3 or TRBV12-4 to TRBJ2-2; the TCRdb D gene call, TRBD1, has no DNA to confirm it. The CDR3 runs to 16 residues. CDR3 in amino acids: CASSFTGTTNTGELFF.

The J gene is TRBJ1-4, the V gene TRBV5-1; the TCRdb call, TRBD1, lacks DNA for checking. Germline V lookup: CDR1 SGHRS, CDR2 YFSETQ. The CDR3 has 15 amino acids. The CDR3 loop is CASSESTGGGEKLFF.